This T cell receptor (beta chain) was sequenced for a study of blood T cells in healthy people across ages. Notes on the study in general: It was the long-lived donors that had more naive CD4+ cells and higher diversity than aged donors.

The donors, healthy Caucasians from Russia, were aged roughly 6 to 90. A second PCR of about 7 to 12 cycles used a sample-barcoded 5' primer and a J-beta primer mix. Each cDNA molecule, via a template-switch adaptor with 12 random nucleotides, was tagged. Via MiXCR, TCRdb re-called the 5' RACE reads, giving one row per CDR3 protein. The sample yields some 750,000 distinct CDR3 sequences, about a fifth seen once. About this clonotype itself: Its specificity is not known.

The sequenced sample was blood. This TCR was recovered from a man aged 70-80 years in good health.

In DNA form, the CDR3 reads TGTGCCAGCAGCTCCCGGGACCGCGGTGTTTGGCCCCAGCATTTT. It yields the protein CASSSRDRGVWPQHF. V usage is TRBV5-6 and J usage is TRBJ1-5; possible D gene TRBD1, 5 bases. Looked up from germline, CDR1 is SGHDT and CDR2 is YYEEEE. The CDR3 contains 15 residues. The V end was cut by 3 bases, the J end by 9 bases, with 19 bases between. The variable domain in full, with the rest retrieved from reference TRBV5-6 and TRBJ1-5, is DAGVTQSPTHLIKTRGQQVTLRCSPKSGHDTVSWYQQALGQGPQFIFQYYEEEERQRGNFPDRFSGHQFPNYSSELNVNALLLGDSALYLCASSSRDRGVWPQHFGDGTRLSIL.